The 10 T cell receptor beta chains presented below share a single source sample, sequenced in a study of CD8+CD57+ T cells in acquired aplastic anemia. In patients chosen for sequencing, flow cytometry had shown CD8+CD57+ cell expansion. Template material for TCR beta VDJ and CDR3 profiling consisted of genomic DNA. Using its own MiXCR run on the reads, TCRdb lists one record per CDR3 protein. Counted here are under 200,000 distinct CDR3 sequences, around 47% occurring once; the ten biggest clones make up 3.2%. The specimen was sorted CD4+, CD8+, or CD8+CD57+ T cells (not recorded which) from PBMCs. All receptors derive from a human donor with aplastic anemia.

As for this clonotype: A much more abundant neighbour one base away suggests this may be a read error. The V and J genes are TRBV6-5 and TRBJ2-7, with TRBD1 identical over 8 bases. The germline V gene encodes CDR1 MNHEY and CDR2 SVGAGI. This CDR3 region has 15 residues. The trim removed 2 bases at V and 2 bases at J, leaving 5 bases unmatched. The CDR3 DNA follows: TGTGCCAGCAGTTACACCAACAGGGGGGCCTACGAGCAGTACTTC. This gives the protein CASSYTNRGAYEQYF.

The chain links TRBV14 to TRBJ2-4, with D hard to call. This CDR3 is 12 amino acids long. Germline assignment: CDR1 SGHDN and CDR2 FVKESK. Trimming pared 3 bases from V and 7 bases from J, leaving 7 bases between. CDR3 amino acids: CASSQVSNIQYF. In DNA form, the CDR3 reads TGTGCCAGCAGCCAGGTCTCGAACATTCAGTACTTC.

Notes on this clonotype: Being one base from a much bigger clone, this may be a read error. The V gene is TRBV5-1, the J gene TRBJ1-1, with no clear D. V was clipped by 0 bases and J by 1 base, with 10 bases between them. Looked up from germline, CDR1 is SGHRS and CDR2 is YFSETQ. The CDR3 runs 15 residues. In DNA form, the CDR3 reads TGCGCCAGCAGCTTGGAAATAGCAGGGAACACTGAAGCTTTCTTT. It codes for CASSLEIAGNTEAFF.

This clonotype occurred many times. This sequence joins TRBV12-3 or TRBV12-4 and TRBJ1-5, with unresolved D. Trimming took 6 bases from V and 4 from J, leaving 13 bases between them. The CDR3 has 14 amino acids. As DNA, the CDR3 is TGTGCCAGCAGGGCTAGGACTGGGAATCAGCCCCAGCATTTT. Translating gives CASRARTGNQPQHF.

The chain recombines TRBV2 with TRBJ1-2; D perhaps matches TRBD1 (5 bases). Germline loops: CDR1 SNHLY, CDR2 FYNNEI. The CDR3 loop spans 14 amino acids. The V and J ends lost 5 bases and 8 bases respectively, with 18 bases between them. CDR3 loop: CASSTSRGDGGYTF. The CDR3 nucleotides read TGTGCCAGCAGTACCTCCCGAGGGGATGGCGGCTACACCTTC.

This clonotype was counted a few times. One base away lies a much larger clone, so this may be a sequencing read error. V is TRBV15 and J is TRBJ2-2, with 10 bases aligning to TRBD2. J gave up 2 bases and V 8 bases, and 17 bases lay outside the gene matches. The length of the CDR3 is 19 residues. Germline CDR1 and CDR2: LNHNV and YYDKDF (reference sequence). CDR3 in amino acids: CATSWSGGGGIANTGELFF. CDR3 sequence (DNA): TGTGCCACCTCGTGGAGCGGGGGGGGTGGGATTGCAAACACCGGGGAGCTGTTTTTT. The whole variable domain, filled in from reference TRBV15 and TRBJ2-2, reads DAMVIQNPRYQVTQFGKPVTLSCSQTLNHNVMYWYQQKSSQAPKLLFHYYDKDFNNEADTPDNFQSRRPNTSFCFLDIRSPGLGDTAMYLCATSWSGGGGIANTGELFFGEGSRLTVL.

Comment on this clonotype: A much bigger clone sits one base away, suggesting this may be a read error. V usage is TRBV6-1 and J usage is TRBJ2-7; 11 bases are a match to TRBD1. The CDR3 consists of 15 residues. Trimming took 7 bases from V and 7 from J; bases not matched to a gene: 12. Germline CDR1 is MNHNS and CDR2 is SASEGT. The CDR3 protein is CASTTWTGGLNEQYF. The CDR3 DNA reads TGTGCCAGCACGACCTGGACAGGGGGCCTCAATGAGCAGTACTTC.

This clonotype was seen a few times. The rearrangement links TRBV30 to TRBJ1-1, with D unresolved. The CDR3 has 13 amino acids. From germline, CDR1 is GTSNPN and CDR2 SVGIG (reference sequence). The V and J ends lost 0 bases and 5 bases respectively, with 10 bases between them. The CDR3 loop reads CAWSVLVGTEAFF. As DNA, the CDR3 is TGTGCCTGGAGTGTACTGGTGGGTACTGAAGCTTTCTTT.

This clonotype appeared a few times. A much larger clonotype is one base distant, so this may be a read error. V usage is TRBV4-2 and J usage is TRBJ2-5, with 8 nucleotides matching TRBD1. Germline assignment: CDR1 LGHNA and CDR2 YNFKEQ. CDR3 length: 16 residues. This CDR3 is CASSQDQGAMGETRYF. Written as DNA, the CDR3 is TGTGCCAGCAGCCAAGATCAGGGGGCGATGGGAGAGACCCGGTACTTC.

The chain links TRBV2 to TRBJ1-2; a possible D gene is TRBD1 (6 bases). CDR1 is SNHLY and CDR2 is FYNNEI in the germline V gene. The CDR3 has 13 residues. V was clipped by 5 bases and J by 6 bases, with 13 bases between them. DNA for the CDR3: TGTGCCAGCAGTCGTACAGGGAGGGATGGCTACACCTTC. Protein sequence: CASSRTGRDGYTF. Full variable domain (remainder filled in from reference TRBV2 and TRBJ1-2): EPEVTQTPSHQVTQMGQEVILRCVPISNHLYFYWYRQILGQKVEFLVSFYNNEISEKSEIFDDQFSVERPDGSNFTLKIRSTKLEDSAMYFCASSRTGRDGYTFGSGTRLTVV.